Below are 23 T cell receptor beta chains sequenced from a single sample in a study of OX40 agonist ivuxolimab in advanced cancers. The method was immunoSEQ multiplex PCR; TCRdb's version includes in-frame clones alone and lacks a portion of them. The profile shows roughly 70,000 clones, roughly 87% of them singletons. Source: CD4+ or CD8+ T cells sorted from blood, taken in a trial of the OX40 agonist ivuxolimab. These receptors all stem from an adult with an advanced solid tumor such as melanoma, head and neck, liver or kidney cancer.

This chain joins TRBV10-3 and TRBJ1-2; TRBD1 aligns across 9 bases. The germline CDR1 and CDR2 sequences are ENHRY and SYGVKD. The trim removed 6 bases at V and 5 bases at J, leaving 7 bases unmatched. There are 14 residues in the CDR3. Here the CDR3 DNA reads TGTGCCATCAGCGAGGGAGGGACAGGGTATGGCTACACCTTC. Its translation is CAISEGGTGYGYTF.

CDR3 region: CASSDLTEAFF. The CDR3 DNA reads as TGTGCCAGCAGTGATCTCACTGAAGCTTTCTTT. The chain carries TRBV6-5 and TRBJ1-1; D not resolved. Trimming left V 5 bases short and J 4 bases short, with 5 bases between. This CDR3 region has 11 residues. The V gene's germline CDR1 is MNHEY and CDR2 SVGAGI.

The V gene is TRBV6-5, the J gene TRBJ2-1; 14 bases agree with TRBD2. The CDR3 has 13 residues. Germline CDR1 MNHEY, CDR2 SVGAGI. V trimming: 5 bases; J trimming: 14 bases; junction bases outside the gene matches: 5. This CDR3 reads CASSIGTSGSKFF. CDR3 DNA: TGTGCCAGCAGTATCGGGACTAGCGGGAGTAAGTTCTTC.

In DNA form, the CDR3 reads TGTGCCACCAGCAGAGATTACGGAGACCCCATCCCCTACGAGCAGTACTTC. This codes for CATSRDYGDPIPYEQYF. This sequence joins TRBV15 and TRBJ2-7; no definite D call. Trimming removed 0 bases at V and 2 bases at J, with 17 bases between. CDR3 length: 17 amino acids. The germline gives CDR1 LNHNV, CDR2 YYDKDF (reference sequence).

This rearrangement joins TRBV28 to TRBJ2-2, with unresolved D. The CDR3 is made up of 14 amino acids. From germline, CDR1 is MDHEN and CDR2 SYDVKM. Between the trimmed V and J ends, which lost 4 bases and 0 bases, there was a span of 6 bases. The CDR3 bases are TGTGCCAGCAGTTCGGCGGCGAACACCGGGGAGCTGTTTTTT. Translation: CASSSAANTGELFF.

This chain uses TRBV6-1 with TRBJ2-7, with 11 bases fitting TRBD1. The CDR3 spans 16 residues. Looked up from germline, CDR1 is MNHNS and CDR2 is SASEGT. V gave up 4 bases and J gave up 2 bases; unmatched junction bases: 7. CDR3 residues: CASSGGQGVVPYEQYF. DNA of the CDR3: TGTGCCAGCAGTGGGGGACAGGGGGTAGTACCCTACGAGCAGTACTTC.

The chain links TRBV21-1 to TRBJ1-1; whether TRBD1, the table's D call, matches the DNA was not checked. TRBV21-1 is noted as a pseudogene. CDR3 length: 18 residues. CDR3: CASSKGGDRGLMNTEAFF. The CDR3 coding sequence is TGTGCCAGCAGCAAAGGGGGGGACAGGGGGCTGATGAACACTGAAGCTTTCTTT.

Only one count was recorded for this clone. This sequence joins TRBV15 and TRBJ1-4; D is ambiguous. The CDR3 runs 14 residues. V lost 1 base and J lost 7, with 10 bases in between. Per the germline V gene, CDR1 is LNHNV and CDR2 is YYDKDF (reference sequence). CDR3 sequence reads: CATSRVGGSEKLFF. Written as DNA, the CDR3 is TGTGCCACCAGCAGAGTTGGTGGGAGTGAAAAACTGTTTTTT.

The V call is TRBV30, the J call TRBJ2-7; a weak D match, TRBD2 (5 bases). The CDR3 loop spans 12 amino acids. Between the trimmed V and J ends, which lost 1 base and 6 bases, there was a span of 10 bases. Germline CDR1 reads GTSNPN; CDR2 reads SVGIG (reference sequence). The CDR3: CAWSGGTSEQYF. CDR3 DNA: TGTGCCTGGAGTGGGGGTACTAGCGAGCAGTACTTC.

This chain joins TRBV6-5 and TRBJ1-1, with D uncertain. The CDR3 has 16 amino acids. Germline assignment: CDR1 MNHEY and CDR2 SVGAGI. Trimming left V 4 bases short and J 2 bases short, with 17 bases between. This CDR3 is CASSLNWATANTEAFF. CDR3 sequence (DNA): TGTGCCAGCAGTTTAAATTGGGCAACGGCTAACACTGAAGCTTTCTTT.

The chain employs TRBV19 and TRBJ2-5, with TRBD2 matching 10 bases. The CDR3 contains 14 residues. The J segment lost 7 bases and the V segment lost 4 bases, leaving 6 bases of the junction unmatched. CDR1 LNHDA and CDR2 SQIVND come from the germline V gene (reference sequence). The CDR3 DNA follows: TGTGCCAGTAGTAATGGGCTAGCGGGAGCGACCCAGTACTTC. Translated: CASSNGLAGATQYF.

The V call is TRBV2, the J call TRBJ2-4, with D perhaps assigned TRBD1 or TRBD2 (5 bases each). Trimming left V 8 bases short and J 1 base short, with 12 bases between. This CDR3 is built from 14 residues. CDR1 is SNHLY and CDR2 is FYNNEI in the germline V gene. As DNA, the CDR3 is TGTGCCAGCGGGGGTGGGCCTGCCAAAAACATTCAGTACTTC. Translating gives CASGGGPAKNIQYF.

CDR3 protein: CASSPGPGQGHTGELFF. In DNA, the CDR3 is TGTGCCAGCAGCCCCGGTCCGGGACAGGGGCACACCGGGGAGCTGTTTTTT. The chain employs TRBV7-8 and TRBJ2-2; 10 bases agree with TRBD1. The CDR3 spans 17 residues. J lost 3 bases, V lost 5 bases, and 9 bases had no gene match. CDR1 is SGHVS, CDR2 FQNEAQ, per germline.

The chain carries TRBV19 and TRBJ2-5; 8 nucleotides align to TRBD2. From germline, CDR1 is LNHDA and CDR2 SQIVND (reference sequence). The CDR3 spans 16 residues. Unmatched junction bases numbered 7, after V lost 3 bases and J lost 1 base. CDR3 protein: CASSIRGLVPQETQYF. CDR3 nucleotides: TGTGCCAGTAGTATCCGGGGACTAGTCCCCCAAGAGACCCAGTACTTC.

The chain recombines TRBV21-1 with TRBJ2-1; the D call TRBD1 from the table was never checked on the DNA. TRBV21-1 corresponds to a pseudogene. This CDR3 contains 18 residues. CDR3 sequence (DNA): TGTGCCAGCAGCAAAACTTCCCTTGACAGCTACAGGCGCAATGAGCAGTTCTTC. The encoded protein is CASSKTSLDSYRRNEQFF.

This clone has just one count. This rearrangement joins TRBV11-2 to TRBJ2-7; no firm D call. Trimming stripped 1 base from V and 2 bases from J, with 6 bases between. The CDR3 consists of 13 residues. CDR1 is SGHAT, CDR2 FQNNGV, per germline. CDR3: CASSLGPPYEQYF. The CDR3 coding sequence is TGTGCCAGCAGCTTAGGGCCCCCCTACGAGCAGTACTTC.

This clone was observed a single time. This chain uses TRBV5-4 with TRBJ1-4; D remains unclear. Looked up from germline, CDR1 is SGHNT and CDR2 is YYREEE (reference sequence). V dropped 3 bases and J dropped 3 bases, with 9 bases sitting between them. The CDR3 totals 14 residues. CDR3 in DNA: TGTGCCAGCAGCTCGGGCGGAGCTAATGAAAAACTGTTTTTT. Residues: CASSSGGANEKLFF.

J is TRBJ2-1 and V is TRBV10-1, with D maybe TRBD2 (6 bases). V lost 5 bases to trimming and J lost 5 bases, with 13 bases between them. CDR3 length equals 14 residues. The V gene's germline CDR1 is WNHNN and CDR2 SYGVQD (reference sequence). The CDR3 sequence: CASSSIPGDNEQFF. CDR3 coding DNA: TGCGCCAGCAGTTCTATCCCGGGGGACAATGAGCAGTTCTTC.

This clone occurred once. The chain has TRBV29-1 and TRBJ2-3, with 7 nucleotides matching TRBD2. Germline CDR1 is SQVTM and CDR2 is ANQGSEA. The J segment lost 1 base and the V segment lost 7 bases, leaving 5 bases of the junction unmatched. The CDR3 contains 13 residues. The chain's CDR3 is CSAPTSGTDTQYF. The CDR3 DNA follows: TGCAGCGCCCCCACTAGCGGCACAGATACGCAGTATTTT.

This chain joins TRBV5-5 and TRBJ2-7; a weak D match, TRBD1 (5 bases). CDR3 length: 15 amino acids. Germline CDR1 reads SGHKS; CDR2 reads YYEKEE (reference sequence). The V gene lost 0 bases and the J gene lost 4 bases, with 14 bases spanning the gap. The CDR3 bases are TGTGCCAGCAGCTTGGTGGGGCGACAGATATACGAGCAGTACTTC. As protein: CASSLVGRQIYEQYF.

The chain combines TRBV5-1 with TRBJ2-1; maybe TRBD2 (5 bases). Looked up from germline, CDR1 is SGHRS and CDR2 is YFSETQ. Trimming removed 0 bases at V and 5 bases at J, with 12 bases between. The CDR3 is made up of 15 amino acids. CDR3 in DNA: TGCGCCAGCAGCTTGGTCGGGGATCCAAACAATGAGCAGTTCTTC. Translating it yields CASSLVGDPNNEQFF.

In DNA form, the CDR3 reads TGTGCCTGGAGTGCGGGGGTCTACGAGCAGTACTTC. Its translation is CAWSAGVYEQYF. This chain links TRBV30 with TRBJ2-7; weak D call: TRBD2 (6 bases). Looked up from germline, CDR1 is GTSNPN and CDR2 is SVGIG (reference sequence). The CDR3 covers 12 residues. V dropped 1 base and J dropped 3 bases, with 7 bases sitting between them.

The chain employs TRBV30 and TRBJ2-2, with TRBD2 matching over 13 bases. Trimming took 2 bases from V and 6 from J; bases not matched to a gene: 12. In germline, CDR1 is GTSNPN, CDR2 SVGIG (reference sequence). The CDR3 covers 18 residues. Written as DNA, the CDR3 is TGTGCCTGGAGTCATATTCGGACTAGCGGGAGTTTTGCCGGGGAGCTGTTTTTT. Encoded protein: CAWSHIRTSGSFAGELFF.